The sequence of this T cell receptor beta chain was determined in a study of vaccination and CD4 T cells after COVID-19. Whole-study context: Convalescent patients were SARS-CoV-2 positive by nasal swab PCR; several mild, one severe. The study, taken as a whole, reports: Going from roughly 21 to 40, median SARS-CoV-2-reactive clonotypes did not rise significantly.

Treatment meaning: roughly 11-day PBMC culture with coronavirus spike peptide pools or control peptides (ViraFEST assay). There were positive PCR dates ranging from March to December 2020, all predating US Alpha, Beta and Delta variants. The medium had half its volume replaced with fresh IL-2 medium on days 3 and 7. Researchers used the Oncomine TCR Beta short-read assay to sequence DNA from cultured CD4+ T cells. TCRdb redid the calling of the PCR reads with MiXCR, one entry per CDR3 protein. This sample has fewer than 20,000 distinct CDR3 sequences, with 53% found just once. On this clonotype: The antigen is not known.

Trimming cost V 10 bases and J 0 bases; bases outside gene matches: 6. From germline, CDR1 is ENHRY and CDR2 SYGVKD. The CDR3 sequence is 15 residues long. This TCR was recovered from a human donor who had recovered from COVID-19. The sequencing used CD4+ T cells from blood, cultured in vitro, collected before SARS-CoV-2 vaccination. The chain carries TRBV10-3 and TRBJ1-3, with 10 nucleotides matching TRBD1. CDR3 amino acids: CASSGQGNSGNTIYF. The CDR3 nucleotides read TGTGCCAGCTCGGGACAGGGGAACTCTGGAAACACCATATATTTT.